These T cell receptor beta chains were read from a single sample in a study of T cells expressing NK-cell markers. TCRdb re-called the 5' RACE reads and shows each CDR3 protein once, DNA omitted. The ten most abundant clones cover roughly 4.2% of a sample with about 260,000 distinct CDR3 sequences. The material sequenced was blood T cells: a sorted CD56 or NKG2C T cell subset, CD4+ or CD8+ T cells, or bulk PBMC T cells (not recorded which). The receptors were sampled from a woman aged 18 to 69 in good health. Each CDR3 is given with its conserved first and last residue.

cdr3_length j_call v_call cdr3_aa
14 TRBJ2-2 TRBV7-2 CASSRTSGTGELFF
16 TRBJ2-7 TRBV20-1 CSARGTSGSTPYEQYF
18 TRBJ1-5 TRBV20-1 CSARVGRFQGAGNQPQHF
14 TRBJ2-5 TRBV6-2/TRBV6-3 CASSPTGSQETQYF
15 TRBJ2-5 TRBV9 CASSVGLAGGETQYF
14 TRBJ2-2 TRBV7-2 CASSLVINTGELFF
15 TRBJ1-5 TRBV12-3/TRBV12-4 CASSRSQGTRQPQHF
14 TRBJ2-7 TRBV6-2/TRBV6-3 CASSYALVMGEQYF
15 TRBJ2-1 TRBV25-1 CASSEFRGVGHEQFF
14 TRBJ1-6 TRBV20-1 CSAKTGSYNSPLHF
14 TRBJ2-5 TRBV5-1 CASSLAQGKETQYF
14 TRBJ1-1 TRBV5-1 CASSADRPNTEAFF
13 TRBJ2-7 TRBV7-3 CASSLDSNYEQYF
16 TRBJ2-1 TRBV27 CASRGTSGIVRNEQFF
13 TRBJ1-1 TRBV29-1 CSAGGPLYTEAFF
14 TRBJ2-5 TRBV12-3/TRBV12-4 CASSPRGRQETQYF
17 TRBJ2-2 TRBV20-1 CSAPLSPDTANTGELFF
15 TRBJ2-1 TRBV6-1 CASRALTGAGNEQFF
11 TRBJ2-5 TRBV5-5 CASSLLETQYF
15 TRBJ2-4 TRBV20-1 CSALKRDLAKNIQYF
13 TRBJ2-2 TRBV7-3 CASSLSSDGELFF
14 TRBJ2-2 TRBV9 CASSVGQYTGELFF
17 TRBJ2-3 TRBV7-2 CASSLAGRQLGGDTQYF
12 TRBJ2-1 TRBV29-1 CSVEPIRDEQFF